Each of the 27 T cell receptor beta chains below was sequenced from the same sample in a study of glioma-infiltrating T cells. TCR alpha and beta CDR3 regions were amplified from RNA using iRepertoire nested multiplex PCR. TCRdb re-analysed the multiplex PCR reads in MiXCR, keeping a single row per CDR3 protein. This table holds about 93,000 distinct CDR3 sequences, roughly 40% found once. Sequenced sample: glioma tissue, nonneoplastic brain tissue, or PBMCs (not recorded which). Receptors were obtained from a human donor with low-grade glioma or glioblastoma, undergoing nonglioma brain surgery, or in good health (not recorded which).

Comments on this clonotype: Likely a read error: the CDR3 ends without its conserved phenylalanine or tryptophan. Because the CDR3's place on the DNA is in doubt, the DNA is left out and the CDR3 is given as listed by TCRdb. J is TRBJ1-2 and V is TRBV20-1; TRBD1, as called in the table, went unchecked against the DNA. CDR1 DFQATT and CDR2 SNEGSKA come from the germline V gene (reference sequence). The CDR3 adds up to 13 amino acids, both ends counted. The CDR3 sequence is CSARLQGVYGYTL.

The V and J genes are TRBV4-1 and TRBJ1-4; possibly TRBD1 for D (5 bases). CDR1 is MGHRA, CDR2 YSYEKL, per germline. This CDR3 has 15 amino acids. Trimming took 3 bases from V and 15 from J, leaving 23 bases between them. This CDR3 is CASSHTTATNERLFF. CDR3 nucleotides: TGCGCCAGCAGCCACACGACAGCAACTAATGAAAGATTGTTTTTT.

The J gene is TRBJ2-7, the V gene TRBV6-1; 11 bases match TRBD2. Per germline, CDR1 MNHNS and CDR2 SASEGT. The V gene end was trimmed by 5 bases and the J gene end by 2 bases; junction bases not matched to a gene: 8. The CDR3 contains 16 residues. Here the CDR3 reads CASSFASGRSTYEQYF. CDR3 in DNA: TGTGCCAGCAGTTTCGCTAGCGGGAGGAGTACCTACGAGCAGTACTTC.

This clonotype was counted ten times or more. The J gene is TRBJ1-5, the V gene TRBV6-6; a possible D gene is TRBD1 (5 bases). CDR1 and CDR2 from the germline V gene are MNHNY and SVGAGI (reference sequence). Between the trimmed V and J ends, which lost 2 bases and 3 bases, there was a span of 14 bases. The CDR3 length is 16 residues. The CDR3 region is CASSYRPGRDNQPQHF. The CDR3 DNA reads TGTGCCAGCAGTTACCGCCCGGGACGGGACAATCAGCCCCAGCATTTT.

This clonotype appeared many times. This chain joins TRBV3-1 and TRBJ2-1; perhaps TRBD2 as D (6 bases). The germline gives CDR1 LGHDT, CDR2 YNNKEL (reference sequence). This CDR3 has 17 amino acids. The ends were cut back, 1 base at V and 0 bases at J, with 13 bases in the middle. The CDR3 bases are TGTGCCAGCAGCCAAGTCCCCGGGGGATTCTCCTACAATGAGCAGTTCTTC. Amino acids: CASSQVPGGFSYNEQFF.

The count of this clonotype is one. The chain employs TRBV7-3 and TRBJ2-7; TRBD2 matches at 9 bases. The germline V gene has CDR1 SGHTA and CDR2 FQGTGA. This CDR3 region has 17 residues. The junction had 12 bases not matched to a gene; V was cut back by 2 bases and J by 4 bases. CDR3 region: CASSLVTISGRGYEQYF. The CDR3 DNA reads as TGTGCCAGCAGCTTAGTGACCATTAGCGGGAGAGGGTACGAGCAGTACTTC.

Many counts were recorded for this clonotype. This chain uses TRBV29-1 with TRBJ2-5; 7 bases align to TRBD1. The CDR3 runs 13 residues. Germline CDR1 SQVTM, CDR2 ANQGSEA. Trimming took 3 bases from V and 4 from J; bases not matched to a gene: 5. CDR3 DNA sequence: TGCAGCGTTGATAGAGACAGGGTAGAGACCCAGTACTTC. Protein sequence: CSVDRDRVETQYF.

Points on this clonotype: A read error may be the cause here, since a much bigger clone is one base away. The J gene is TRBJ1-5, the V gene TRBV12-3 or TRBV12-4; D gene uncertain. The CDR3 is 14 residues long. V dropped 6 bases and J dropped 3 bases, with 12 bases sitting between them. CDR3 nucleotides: TGTGCCAGCAGCGGAGGATCGATCAATCAGCCCCAGCATTTT. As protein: CASSGGSINQPQHF.

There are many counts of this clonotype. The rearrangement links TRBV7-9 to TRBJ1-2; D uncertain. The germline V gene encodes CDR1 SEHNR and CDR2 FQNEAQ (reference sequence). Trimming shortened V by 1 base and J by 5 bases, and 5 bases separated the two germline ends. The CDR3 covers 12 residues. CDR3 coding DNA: TGTGCCAGCAGCTTAGTGGGTTATGGCTACACCTTC. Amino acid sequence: CASSLVGYGYTF.

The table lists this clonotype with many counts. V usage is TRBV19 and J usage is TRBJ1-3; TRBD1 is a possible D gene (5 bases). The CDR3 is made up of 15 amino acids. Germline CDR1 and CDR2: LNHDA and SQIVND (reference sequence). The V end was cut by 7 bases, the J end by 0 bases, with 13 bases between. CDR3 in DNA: TGTGCCAGTACGTTCCGGGACGGCTCTGGAAACACCATATATTTT. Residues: CASTFRDGSGNTIYF.

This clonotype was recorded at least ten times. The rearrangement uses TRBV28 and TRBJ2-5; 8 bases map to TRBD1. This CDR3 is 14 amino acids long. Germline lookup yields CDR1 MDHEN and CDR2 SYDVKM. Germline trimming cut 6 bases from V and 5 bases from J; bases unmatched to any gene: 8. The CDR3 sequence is CASSATGGAETQYF. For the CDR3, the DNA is TGTGCCAGCAGCGCTACAGGGGGAGCGGAGACCCAGTACTTC. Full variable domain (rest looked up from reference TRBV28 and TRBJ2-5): DVKVTQSSRYLVKRTGEKVFLECVQDMDHENMFWYRQDPGLGLRLIYFSYDVKMKEKGDIPEGYSVSREKKERFSLILESASTNQTSMYLCASSATGGAETQYFGPGTRLLVL.

CDR3 region: CASSEGPGEQYF. The CDR3 DNA reads as TGTGCCAGCAGTGAAGGGCCCGGCGAGCAGTACTTC. The chain has TRBV2 and TRBJ2-7; no clear D. The germline CDR1 and CDR2 sequences are SNHLY and FYNNEI. V was clipped by 1 base and J by 6 bases, with 7 bases between them. The CDR3 spans 12 residues.

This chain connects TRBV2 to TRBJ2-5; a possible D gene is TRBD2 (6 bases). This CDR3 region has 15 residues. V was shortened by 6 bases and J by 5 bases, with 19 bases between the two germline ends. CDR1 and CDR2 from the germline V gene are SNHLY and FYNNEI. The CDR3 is CASRRLEGGRETQYF. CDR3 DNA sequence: TGTGCCAGCAGACGACTAGAAGGAGGGCGGGAGACCCAGTACTTC.

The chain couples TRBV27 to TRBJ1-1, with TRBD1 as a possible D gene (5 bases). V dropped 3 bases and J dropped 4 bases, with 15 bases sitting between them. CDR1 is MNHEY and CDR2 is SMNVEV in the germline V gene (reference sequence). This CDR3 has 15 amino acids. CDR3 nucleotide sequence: TGTGCCAGCAGTTTCTCCTGGGGCAGGGTCACTGAAGCTTTCTTT. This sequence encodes CASSFSWGRVTEAFF.

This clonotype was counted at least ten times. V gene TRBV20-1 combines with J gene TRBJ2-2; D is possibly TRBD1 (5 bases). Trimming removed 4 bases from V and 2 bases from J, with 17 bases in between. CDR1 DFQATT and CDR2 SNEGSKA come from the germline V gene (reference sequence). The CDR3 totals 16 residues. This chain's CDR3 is CSATTLGQGNTGELFF. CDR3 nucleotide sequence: TGCAGTGCTACCACCTTGGGGCAGGGAAACACCGGGGAGCTGTTTTTT.

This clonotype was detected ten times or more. CDR3: CASSLAGPDNEQFF. For the CDR3, the DNA is TGTGCCAGCAGCTTGGCCGGGCCGGACAATGAGCAGTTCTTC. V and J are TRBV5-4 and TRBJ2-1; D is ambiguous. In germline, CDR1 is SGHNT, CDR2 YYREEE (reference sequence). The CDR3 is 14 residues long. Deletions cut 0 bases from V and 5 bases from J, with 9 bases between. The variable domain in full, with the rest retrieved from reference TRBV5-4 and TRBJ2-1, is ETGVTQSPTHLIKTRGQQVTLRCSSQSGHNTVSWYQQALGQGPQFIFQYYREEENGRGNFPPRFSGLQFPNYSSELNVNALELDDSALYLCASSLAGPDNEQFFGPGTRLTVL.

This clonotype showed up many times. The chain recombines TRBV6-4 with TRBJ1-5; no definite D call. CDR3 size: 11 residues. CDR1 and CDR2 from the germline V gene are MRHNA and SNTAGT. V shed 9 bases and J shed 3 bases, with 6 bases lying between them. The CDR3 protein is CARTTNQPQHF. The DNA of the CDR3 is TGTGCCAGAACCACCAATCAGCCCCAGCATTTT.

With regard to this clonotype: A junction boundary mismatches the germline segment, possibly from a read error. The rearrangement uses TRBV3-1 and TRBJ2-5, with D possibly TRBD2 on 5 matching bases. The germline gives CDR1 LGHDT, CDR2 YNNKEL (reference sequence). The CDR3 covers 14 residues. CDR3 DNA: TGCGCCAGCAGCCACTCGGTAGCGCTGGAGACCCAGTACTTC. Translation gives CASSHSVALETQYF.

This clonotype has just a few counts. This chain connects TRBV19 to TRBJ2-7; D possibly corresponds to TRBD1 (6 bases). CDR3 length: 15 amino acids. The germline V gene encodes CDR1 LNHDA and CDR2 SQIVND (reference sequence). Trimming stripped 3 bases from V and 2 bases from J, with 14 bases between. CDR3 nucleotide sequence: TGTGCCAGTAGTATCTTGGGACAAAAGACCTACGAGCAGTACTTC. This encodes CASSILGQKTYEQYF.

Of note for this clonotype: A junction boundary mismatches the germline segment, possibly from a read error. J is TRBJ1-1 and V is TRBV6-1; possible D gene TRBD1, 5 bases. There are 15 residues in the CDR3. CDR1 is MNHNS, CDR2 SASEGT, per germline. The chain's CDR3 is CASSCNDPSDNEAFF. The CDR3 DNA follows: TGTGCGAGCAGTTGTAATGATCCTTCGGACAATGAAGCTTTCTTT.

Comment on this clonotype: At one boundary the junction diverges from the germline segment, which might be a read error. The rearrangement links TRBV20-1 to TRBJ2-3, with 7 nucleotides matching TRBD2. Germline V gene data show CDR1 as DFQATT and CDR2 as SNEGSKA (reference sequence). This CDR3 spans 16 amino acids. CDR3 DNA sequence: TGCAGAGCTGACCCGGGACTAACGACTAGCACAGATACGCGGTATTTT. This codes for CRADPGLTTSTDTRYF.

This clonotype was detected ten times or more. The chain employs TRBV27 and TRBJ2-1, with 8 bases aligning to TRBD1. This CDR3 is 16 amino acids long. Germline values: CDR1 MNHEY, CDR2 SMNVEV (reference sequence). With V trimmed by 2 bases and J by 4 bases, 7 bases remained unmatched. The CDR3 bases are TGTGCCAGCAGTTTAGGAACAGGGGGGTTATACAATGAGCAGTTCTTC. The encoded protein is CASSLGTGGLYNEQFF.

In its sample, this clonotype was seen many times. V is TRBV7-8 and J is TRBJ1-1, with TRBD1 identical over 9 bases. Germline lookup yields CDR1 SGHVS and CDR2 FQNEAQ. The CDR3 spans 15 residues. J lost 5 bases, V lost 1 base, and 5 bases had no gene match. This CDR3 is CASSLGGQGRTEAFF. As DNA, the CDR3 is TGTGCCAGCAGCTTAGGAGGACAGGGGAGGACTGAAGCTTTCTTT. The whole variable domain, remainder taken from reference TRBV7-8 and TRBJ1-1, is GAGVSQSPRYKVAKRGQDVALRCDPISGHVSLFWYQQALGQGPEFLTYFQNEAQLDKSGLPSDRFFAERPEGSVSTLKIQRTQQEDSAVYLCASSLGGQGRTEAFFGQGTRLTVV.

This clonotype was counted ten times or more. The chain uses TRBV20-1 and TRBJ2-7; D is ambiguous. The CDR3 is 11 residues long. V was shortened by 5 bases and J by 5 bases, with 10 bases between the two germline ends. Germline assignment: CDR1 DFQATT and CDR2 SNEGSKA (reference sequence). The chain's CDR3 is CSAVLLNEQYF. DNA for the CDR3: TGCAGTGCTGTTTTGTTGAACGAGCAGTACTTC.

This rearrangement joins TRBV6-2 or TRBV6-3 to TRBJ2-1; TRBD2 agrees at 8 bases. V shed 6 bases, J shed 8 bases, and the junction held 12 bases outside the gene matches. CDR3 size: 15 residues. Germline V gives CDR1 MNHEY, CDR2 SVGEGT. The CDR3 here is CASRVGGGPSYEQFF. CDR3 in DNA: TGTGCCAGCAGGGTCGGGGGGGGCCCATCCTATGAGCAGTTCTTC.

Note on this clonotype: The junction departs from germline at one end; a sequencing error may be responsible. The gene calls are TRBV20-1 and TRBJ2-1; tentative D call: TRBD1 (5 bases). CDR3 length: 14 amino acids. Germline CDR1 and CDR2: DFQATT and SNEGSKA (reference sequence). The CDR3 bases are TGCAGTGCTAGATACAGGAGCTCATACAATGGGCAGTTCTTC. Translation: CSARYRSSYNGQFF.

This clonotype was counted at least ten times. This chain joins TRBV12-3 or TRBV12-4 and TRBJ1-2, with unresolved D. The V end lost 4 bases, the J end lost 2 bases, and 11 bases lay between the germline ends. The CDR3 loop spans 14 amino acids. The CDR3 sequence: CASSSGRRNYGYTF. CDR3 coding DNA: TGTGCCAGCAGTTCCGGACGGCGGAACTATGGCTACACCTTC.